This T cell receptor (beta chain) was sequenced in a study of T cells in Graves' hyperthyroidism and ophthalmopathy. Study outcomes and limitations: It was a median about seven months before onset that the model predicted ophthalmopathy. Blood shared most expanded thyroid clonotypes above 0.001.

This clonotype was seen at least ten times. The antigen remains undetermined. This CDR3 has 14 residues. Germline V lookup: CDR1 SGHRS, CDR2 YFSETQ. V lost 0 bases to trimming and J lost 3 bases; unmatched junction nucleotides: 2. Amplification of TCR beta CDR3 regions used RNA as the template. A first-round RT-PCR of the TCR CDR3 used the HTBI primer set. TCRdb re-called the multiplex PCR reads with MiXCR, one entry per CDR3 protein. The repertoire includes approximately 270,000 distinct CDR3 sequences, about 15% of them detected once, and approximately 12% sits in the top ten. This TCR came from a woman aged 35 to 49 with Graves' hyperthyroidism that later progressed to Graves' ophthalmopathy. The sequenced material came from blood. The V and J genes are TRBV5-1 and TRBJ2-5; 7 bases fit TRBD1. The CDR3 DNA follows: TGCGCCAGCAGCTTGGATACAGGGGAAGAGACCCAGTACTTC. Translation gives CASSLDTGEETQYF. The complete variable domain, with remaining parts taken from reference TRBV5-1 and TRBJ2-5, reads KAGVTQTPRYLIKTRGQQVTLSCSPISGHRSVSWYQQTPGQGLQFLFEYFSETQRNKGNFPGRFSGRQFSNSRSEMNVSTLELGDSALYLCASSLDTGEETQYFGPGTRLLVL.